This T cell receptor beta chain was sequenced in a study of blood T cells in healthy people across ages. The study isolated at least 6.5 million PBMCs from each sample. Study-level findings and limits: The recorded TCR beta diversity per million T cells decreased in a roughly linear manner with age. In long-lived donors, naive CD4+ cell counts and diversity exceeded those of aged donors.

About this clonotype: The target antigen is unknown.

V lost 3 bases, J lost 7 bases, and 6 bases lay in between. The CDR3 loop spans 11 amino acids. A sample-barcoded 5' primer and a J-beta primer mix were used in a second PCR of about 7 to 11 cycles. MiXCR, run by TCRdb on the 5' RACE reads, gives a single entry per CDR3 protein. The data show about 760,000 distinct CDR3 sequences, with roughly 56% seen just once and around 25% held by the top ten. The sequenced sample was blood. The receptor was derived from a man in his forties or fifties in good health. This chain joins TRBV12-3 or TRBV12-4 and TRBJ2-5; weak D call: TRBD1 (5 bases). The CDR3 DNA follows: TGTGCCAGCAGTTTTCAGGGGACCCAGTACTTC. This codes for CASSFQGTQYF.